A single sample gave rise to the 25 T cell receptor beta chains below, sequenced in a study of OX40 agonist ivuxolimab in advanced cancers. Assay used: immunoSEQ multiplex PCR; TCRdb lists only in-frame clones, some missing. The sample includes 70,000 to 95,000 clones, 80% to 90% seen only once; the top ten take less than 0.85%. This material consisted of CD4+ or CD8+ T cells sorted from blood, taken in a trial of the OX40 agonist ivuxolimab. The receptors shown here come from an adult with an advanced solid tumor such as melanoma, head and neck, liver or kidney cancer.

The chain links TRBV10-3 to TRBJ2-3; 9 bases are a match to TRBD2. Trimming cost V 2 bases and J 2 bases; bases outside gene matches: 14. Germline CDR1 and CDR2: ENHRY and SYGVKD. The CDR3 spans 19 residues. The CDR3 here is CAISEPTGLAKGATDTQYF. The CDR3 DNA reads TGTGCCATCAGTGAGCCAACGGGACTAGCAAAGGGGGCCACAGATACGCAGTATTTT.

The J gene is TRBJ2-7, the V gene TRBV5-1; 10 nucleotides align to TRBD1. The CDR3 is 16 amino acids. Germline lookup yields CDR1 SGHRS and CDR2 YFSETQ. V lost 0 bases to trimming and J lost 1 base; unmatched junction nucleotides: 4. CDR3 coding DNA: TGCGCCAGCAGCTTGGCCCCGGGACAGGGGTCCTACGAGCAGTACTTC. Translated: CASSLAPGQGSYEQYF. Together with reference TRBV5-1 and TRBJ2-7, the CDR3 gives the full variable domain: KAGVTQTPRYLIKTRGQQVTLSCSPISGHRSVSWYQQTPGQGLQFLFEYFSETQRNKGNFPGRFSGRQFSNSRSEMNVSTLELGDSALYLCASSLAPGQGSYEQYFGPGTRLTVT.

The rearrangement joins TRBV5-4 to TRBJ2-7, with 12 bases fitting TRBD2. The CDR3 runs 16 residues. Germline CDR1 is SGHNT and CDR2 is YYREEE (reference sequence). The ends lost 4 bases at V and 5 bases at J; junction bases unmatched: 10. This chain's CDR3 is CASSHPSGRVHDEQYF. The CDR3 region has the DNA TGTGCCAGCAGCCACCCTAGCGGGAGGGTGCACGACGAGCAGTACTTC. Looking up the rest from reference TRBV5-4 and TRBJ2-7 gives the full variable domain: ETGVTQSPTHLIKTRGQQVTLRCSSQSGHNTVSWYQQALGQGPQFIFQYYREEENGRGNFPPRFSGLQFPNYSSELNVNALELDDSALYLCASSHPSGRVHDEQYFGPGTRLTVT.

This clone was seen a handful of times. This same CDR3 is encoded by further DNA sequences in the sample. The chain has TRBV4-1 and TRBJ1-3, with D uncertain. The V end lost 0 bases, the J end lost 0 bases, and 9 bases lay between the germline ends. The CDR3 is 16 amino acids. CDR1 and CDR2 (germline): MGHRA, YSYEKL. The DNA for the CDR3 is TGCGCCAGCAGCCAAGAAGGGCCGCGCTCTGGAAACACCATATATTTT. Its protein product is CASSQEGPRSGNTIYF.

The DNA for the CDR3 is TGTGCCAGCAGCTATACTAGCGGCCAAGAGACCCAGTACTTC. Its protein is CASSYTSGQETQYF. The chain has TRBV11-2 and TRBJ2-5; 8 bases are a match to TRBD2. Germline values: CDR1 SGHAT, CDR2 FQNNGV. Trimming took 4 bases from V and 1 from J; bases not matched to a gene: 2. The CDR3 runs 14 residues.

This clone was seen once. This sequence joins TRBV6-6 and TRBJ1-2; no clear D gene. CDR1 and CDR2 (germline): MNHNY, SVGAGI (reference sequence). The CDR3 length is 14 residues. The ends were cut back, 0 bases at V and 8 bases at J, with 13 bases in the middle. Here the CDR3 DNA reads TGTGCCAGCAGTTACTCACCGGAGGGCTACGGCTACACCTTC. Its protein is CASSYSPEGYGYTF.

In this sample, this clone turned up once. This chain links TRBV7-9 with TRBJ2-6, with no clear D. From germline, CDR1 is SEHNR and CDR2 FQNEAQ (reference sequence). The CDR3 has 15 residues. V lost 5 bases and J 0 bases, leaving 8 bases between the germline ends. The CDR3 region has the DNA TGTGCCAGCAGCGAGACTTACTCTGGGGCCAACGTCCTGACTTTC. It codes for CASSETYSGANVLTF. The full variable domain, in which reference TRBV7-9 and TRBJ2-6 provide the parts outside the CDR3, is DTGVSQNPRHKITKRGQNVTFRCDPISEHNRLYWYRQTLGQGPEFLTYFQNEAQLEKSRLLSDRFSAERPKGSFSTLEIQRTEQGDSAMYLCASSETYSGANVLTFGAGSRLTVL.

The chain joins TRBV28 to TRBJ2-1; 11 bases fit TRBD2. This CDR3 spans 13 amino acids. The germline CDR1 and CDR2 sequences are MDHEN and SYDVKM. The V segment lost 4 bases and the J segment 9 bases; nucleotides outside the gene matches: 2. The CDR3 DNA is TGTGCCAGCAGTTCTAGCGGGAGGTTTGAGCAGTTCTTC. Amino acid sequence: CASSSSGRFEQFF.

This clone appeared once. The rearrangement joins TRBV2 to TRBJ2-2; maybe TRBD2 (5 bases). The CDR3 loop spans 13 amino acids. CDR1 and CDR2 (germline): SNHLY, FYNNEI. Trimming stripped 7 bases from V and 7 bases from J, with 13 bases between. CDR3 residues: CASTEFRGGELFF. The CDR3 DNA reads as TGTGCCAGCACTGAGTTCCGGGGCGGGGAGCTGTTTTTT.

The chain carries TRBV5-5 and TRBJ2-1; perhaps TRBD2 as D (5 bases). Germline V lookup: CDR1 SGHKS, CDR2 YYEKEE (reference sequence). The CDR3 has 15 residues. With 5 bases removed from V and 7 bases from J, the gap between germline ends came to 19 bases. CDR3 residues: CASSLSGISLNEQFF. The CDR3 bases are TGTGCCAGCAGTTTATCCGGGATCTCCTTAAATGAGCAGTTCTTC.

V usage is TRBV2 and J usage is TRBJ2-7; 7 bases are a match to TRBD2. The CDR3 sequence is 15 residues long. V was clipped by 5 bases and J by 7 bases; unmatched bases: 14. From germline, CDR1 is SNHLY and CDR2 FYNNEI. CDR3 in DNA: TGTGCCAGCAGTCGGGGCTGGGCGGGAGTGAGGGAGCAGTACTTC. Translation: CASSRGWAGVREQYF.

The chain recombines TRBV18 with TRBJ2-7, with D possibly called TRBD1 or TRBD2 (5 bases each). CDR1 and CDR2 from the germline V gene are KGHSH and LQKENI. Trimming took 3 bases from V and 5 from J, leaving 17 bases between them. This CDR3 region has 15 residues. Here the CDR3 DNA reads TGTGCCAGCTCACCGGGGTTTGGGGGTGGCCACGAGCAGTACTTC. This codes for CASSPGFGGGHEQYF.

This chain connects TRBV7-2 to TRBJ2-1, with D uncertain. Trimming pared 1 base from V and 4 bases from J, leaving 5 bases between. Germline assignment: CDR1 SGHTA and CDR2 FQGNSA. This CDR3 contains 13 residues. CDR3 sequence reads: CASSLGFYNEQFF. As DNA, the CDR3 is TGTGCCAGCAGCTTAGGCTTTTACAATGAGCAGTTCTTC.

The chain joins TRBV4-1 to TRBJ2-3, with no clear D. Germline CDR1 and CDR2: MGHRA and YSYEKL. This CDR3 is 14 amino acids long. V shed 5 bases and J shed 5 bases, with 14 bases lying between them. The CDR3 reads CASSYVGGKDTQYF. The CDR3 DNA reads as TGCGCCAGCAGCTACGTAGGTGGGAAAGATACGCAGTATTTT.

This chain joins TRBV11-3 and TRBJ2-5; no reliable D call. From germline, CDR1 is SGHNT and CDR2 YENEEA. The CDR3 runs to 14 residues. Trimming removed 3 bases from V and 0 bases from J, with 8 bases in between. The CDR3 region is CASSFSADQETQYF. Here the CDR3 DNA reads TGTGCCAGCAGCTTCAGTGCGGACCAAGAGACCCAGTACTTC.

The chain carries TRBV28 and TRBJ1-4, with 7 bases aligning to TRBD1. The CDR3 covers 15 residues. The germline CDR1 and CDR2 sequences are MDHEN and SYDVKM. V shed 6 bases and J 0 bases; nucleotides not matched to a gene: 4. The CDR3 here is CASSRGGTTNEKLFF. In DNA, the CDR3 is TGTGCCAGCAGCCGAGGGGGCACAACTAATGAAAAACTGTTTTTT.

The gene calls are TRBV29-1 and TRBJ2-7; 10 nucleotides match TRBD2. Germline CDR1 and CDR2: SQVTM and ANQGSEA. The CDR3 has 13 residues. J lost 3 bases, V lost 4 bases, and 3 bases had no gene match. CDR3: CSVGASGGYEQYF. CDR3 DNA: TGCAGCGTTGGAGCTAGCGGGGGCTACGAGCAGTACTTC.

The V call is TRBV5-1, the J call TRBJ2-7; D is unresolved. In germline, CDR1 is SGHRS, CDR2 YFSETQ. The V end lost 0 bases, the J end lost 6 bases, and 10 bases lay between the germline ends. This CDR3 has 13 residues. For the CDR3, the DNA is TGCGCCAGCAGCTTGGCCATGCGGCTCGAGCAGTACTTC. This encodes CASSLAMRLEQYF.

The chain combines TRBV6-1 with TRBJ2-3; 9 nucleotides agree with TRBD2. CDR1 is MNHNS and CDR2 is SASEGT in the germline V gene. V lost 7 bases, J lost 5 bases, and 10 bases stayed unmatched. This CDR3 has 15 amino acids. CDR3 sequence reads: CASNPAGGLGDTQYF. The CDR3, as DNA: TGTGCCAGCAACCCGGCGGGAGGGCTAGGAGATACGCAGTATTTT.

This sequence joins TRBV9 and TRBJ2-5; TRBD1 agrees at 7 bases. Germline trimming cut 0 bases from V and 0 bases from J; bases unmatched to any gene: 5. Germline V lookup: CDR1 SGDLS, CDR2 YYNGEE. The CDR3 has 16 residues. CDR3 nucleotide sequence: TGTGCCAGCAGCGTAGGGCGGACAGGTAACCAAGAGACCCAGTACTTC. This codes for CASSVGRTGNQETQYF.

CDR3 amino acids: CSAEPGAGTEAFF. DNA for the CDR3: TGCAGCGCCGAACCTGGGGCGGGCACTGAAGCTTTCTTT. This chain uses TRBV29-1 with TRBJ1-1, with D tentatively TRBD1 (5 bases). V was clipped by 7 bases and J by 4 bases, with 16 bases between them. The germline CDR1 and CDR2 sequences are SQVTM and ANQGSEA. The CDR3 covers 13 residues.

CDR3 in amino acids: CASSRKEGTGELFF. CDR3 nucleotide sequence: TGTGCCAGCTCACGGAAGGAGGGAACCGGGGAGCTGTTTTTT. The rearrangement uses TRBV18 and TRBJ2-2; tentatively, D is TRBD2 (6 bases). The CDR3 loop spans 14 amino acids. V was trimmed by 4 bases and J by 5 bases, leaving 11 bases between them. CDR1 and CDR2 from the germline V gene are KGHSH and LQKENI. The variable domain in full, completed from reference TRBV18 and TRBJ2-2, reads NAGVMQNPRHLVRRRGQEARLRCSPMKGHSHVYWYRQLPEEGLKFMVYLQKENIIDESGMPKERFSAEFPKEGPSILRIQQVVRGDSAAYFCASSRKEGTGELFFGEGSRLTVL.

The genes are TRBV7-8 and TRBJ2-7, with 7 bases identical to TRBD1. Looked up from germline, CDR1 is SGHVS and CDR2 is FQNEAQ. J gave up 2 bases and V 2 bases, and 0 bases lay outside the gene matches. There are 13 residues in the CDR3. CDR3 DNA sequence: TGTGCCAGCAGCTTACAGGGGGCCTACGAGCAGTACTTC. Its protein product is CASSLQGAYEQYF.

This chain connects TRBV19 to TRBJ2-5; D gene unclear. Trimming pared 3 bases from V and 1 base from J, leaving 6 bases between. CDR3 size: 13 residues. Germline V gene data show CDR1 as LNHDA and CDR2 as SQIVND (reference sequence). The CDR3 DNA reads TGTGCCAGTAGTATGCAGCCCCAAGAGACCCAGTACTTC. This sequence encodes CASSMQPQETQYF. Combining the CDR3 with reference TRBV19 and TRBJ2-5 gives the whole variable domain DGGITQSPKYLFRKEGQNVTLSCEQNLNHDAMYWYRQDPGQGLRLIYYSQIVNDFQKGDIAEGYSVSREKKESFPLTVTSAQKNPTAFYLCASSMQPQETQYFGPGTRLLVL.

CDR3 DNA: TGTGCCAGCAGCTTAGCCCCGGGGAGCCAAGAGACCCAGTACTTC. It translates to CASSLAPGSQETQYF. The V call is TRBV7-2, the J call TRBJ2-5, with a possible D match to TRBD2 (5 bases). Deletions cut 0 bases from V and 1 base from J, with 9 bases between. The CDR3 contains 15 residues. CDR1 and CDR2 from the germline V gene are SGHTA and FQGNSA.